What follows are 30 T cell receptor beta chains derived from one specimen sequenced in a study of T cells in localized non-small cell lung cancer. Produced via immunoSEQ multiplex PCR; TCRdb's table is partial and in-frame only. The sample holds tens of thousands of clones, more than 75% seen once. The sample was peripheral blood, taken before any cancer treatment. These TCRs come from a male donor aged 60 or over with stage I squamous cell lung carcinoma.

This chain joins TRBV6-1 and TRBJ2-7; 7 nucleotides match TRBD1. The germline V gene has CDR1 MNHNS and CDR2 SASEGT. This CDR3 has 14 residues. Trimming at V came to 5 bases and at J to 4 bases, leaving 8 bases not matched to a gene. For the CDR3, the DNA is TGTGCCAGCAGTTCGTTGAGGGGGCAGTACGAGCAGTACTTC. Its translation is CASSSLRGQYEQYF.

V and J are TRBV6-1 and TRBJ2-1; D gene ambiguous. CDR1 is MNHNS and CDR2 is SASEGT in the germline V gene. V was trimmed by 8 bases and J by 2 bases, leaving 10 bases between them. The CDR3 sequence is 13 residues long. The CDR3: CASGLLAYNEQFF. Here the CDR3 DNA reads TGTGCCAGCGGGCTACTCGCCTACAATGAGCAGTTCTTC.

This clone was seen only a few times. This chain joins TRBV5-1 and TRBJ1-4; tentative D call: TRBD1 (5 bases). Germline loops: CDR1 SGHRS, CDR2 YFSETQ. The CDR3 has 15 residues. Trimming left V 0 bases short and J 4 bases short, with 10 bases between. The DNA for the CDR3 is TGCGCCAGCAGCTTGGGGGGCAGGGATAATGAAAAACTGTTTTTT. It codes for CASSLGGRDNEKLFF.

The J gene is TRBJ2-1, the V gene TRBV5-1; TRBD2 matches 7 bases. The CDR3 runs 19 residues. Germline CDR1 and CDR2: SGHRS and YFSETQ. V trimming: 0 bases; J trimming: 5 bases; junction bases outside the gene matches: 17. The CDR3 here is CASSLGAGLKAGLHNEQFF. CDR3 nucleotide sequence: TGCGCCAGCAGCTTGGGGGCGGGCCTTAAAGCGGGGTTACACAATGAGCAGTTCTTC.

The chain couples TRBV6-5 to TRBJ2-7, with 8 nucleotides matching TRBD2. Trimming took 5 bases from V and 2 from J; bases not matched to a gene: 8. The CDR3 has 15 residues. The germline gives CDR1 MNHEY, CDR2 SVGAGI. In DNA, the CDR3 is TGTGCCAGCAGTCCCGGGAGGGACGGGGCCTACGAGCAGTACTTC. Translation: CASSPGRDGAYEQYF.

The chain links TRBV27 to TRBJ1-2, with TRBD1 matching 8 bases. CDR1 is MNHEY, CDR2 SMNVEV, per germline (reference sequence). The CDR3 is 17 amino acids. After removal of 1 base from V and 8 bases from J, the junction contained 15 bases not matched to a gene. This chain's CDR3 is CASSLFFPPDRVGGYTF. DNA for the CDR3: TGTGCCAGCAGTTTATTTTTCCCCCCGGACAGGGTCGGGGGCTACACCTTC.

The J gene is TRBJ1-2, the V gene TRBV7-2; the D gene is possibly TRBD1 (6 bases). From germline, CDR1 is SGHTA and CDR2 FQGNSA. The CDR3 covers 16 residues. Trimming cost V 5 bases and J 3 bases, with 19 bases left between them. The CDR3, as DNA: TGTGCCAGCAGCCCAGGGGAATTTCTACCCCACTATGGCTACACCTTC. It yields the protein CASSPGEFLPHYGYTF.

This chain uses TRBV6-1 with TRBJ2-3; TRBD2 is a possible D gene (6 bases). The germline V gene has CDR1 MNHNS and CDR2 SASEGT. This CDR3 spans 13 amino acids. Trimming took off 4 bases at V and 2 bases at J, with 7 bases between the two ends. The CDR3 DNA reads TGTGCCAGCAGTGTGGACTACACAGATACGCAGTATTTT. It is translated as CASSVDYTDTQYF.

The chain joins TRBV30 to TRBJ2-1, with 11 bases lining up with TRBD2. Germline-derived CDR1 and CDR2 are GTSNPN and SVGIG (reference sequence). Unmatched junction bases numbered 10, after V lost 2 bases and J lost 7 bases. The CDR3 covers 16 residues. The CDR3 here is CAWSIAGGGFRNEQFF. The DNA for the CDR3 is TGTGCCTGGAGTATAGCGGGAGGGGGTTTTCGAAATGAGCAGTTCTTC.

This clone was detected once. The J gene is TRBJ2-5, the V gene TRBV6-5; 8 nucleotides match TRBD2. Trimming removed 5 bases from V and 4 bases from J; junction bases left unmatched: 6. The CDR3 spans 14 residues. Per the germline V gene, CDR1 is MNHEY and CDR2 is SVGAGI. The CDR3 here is CASSKPGGVETQYF. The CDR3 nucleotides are TGTGCCAGCAGTAAGCCCGGGGGGGTAGAGACCCAGTACTTC.

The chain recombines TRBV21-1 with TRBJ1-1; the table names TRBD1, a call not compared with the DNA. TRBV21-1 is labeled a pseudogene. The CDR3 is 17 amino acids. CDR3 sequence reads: CASSNLGQGVMNTEAFF. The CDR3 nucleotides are TGTGCCAGCAGCAACCTGGGACAGGGGGTAATGAACACTGAAGCTTTCTTT.

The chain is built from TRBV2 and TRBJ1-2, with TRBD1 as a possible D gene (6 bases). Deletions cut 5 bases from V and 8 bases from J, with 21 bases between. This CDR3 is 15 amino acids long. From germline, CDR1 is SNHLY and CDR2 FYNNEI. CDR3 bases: TGTGCCAGCAGTAACGAGGACAGTACTGTGAGAGGCTACACCTTC. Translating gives CASSNEDSTVRGYTF.

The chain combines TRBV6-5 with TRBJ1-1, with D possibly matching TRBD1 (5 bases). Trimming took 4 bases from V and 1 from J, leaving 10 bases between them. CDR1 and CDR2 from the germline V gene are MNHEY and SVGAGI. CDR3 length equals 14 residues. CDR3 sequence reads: CASSSQTANTEAFF. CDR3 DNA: TGTGCCAGCAGTTCCCAGACAGCGAACACTGAAGCTTTCTTT.

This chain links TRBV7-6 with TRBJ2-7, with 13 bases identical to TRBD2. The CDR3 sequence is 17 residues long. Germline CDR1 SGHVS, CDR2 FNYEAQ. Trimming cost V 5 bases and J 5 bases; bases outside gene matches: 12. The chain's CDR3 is CASSQGTSGNRLHEQYF. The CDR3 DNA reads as TGTGCCAGCAGCCAGGGGACTAGCGGGAATCGGTTACACGAGCAGTACTTC. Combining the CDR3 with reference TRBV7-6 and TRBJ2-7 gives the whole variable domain GAGVSQSPRYKVTKRGQDVALRCDPISGHVSLYWYRQALGQGPEFLTYFNYEAQQDKSGLPNDRFSAERPEGSISTLTIQRTEQRDSAMYRCASSQGTSGNRLHEQYFGPGTRLTVT.

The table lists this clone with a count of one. The DNA of the CDR3 is TGTGCCAGCAGCCAGACAGCGTATGGCTACACCTTC. It specifies CASSQTAYGYTF. This sequence joins TRBV14 and TRBJ1-2; tentative D call: TRBD1 (5 bases). This CDR3 has 12 amino acids. Trimming cost V 3 bases and J 5 bases, with 7 bases left between them. Germline CDR1 reads SGHDN; CDR2 reads FVKESK.

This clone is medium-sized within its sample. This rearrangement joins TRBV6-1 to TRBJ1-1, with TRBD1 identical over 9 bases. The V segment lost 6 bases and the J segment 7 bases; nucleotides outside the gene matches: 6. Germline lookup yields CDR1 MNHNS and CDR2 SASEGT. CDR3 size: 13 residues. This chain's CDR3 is CASRKQGAVEAFF. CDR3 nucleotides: TGTGCCAGCAGGAAACAGGGGGCGGTTGAAGCTTTCTTT.

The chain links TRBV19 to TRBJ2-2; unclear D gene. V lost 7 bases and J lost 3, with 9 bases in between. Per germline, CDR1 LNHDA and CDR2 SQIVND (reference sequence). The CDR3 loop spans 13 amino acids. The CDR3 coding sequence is TGTGCCAGTACCGCGGACCACACCGGGGAGCTGTTTTTT. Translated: CASTADHTGELFF.

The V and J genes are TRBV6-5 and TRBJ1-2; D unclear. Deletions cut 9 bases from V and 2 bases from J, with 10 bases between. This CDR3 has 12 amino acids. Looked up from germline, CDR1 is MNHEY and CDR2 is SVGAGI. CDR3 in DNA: TGTGCCAGTCGAGGACGGAACTATGGCTACACCTTC. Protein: CASRGRNYGYTF.

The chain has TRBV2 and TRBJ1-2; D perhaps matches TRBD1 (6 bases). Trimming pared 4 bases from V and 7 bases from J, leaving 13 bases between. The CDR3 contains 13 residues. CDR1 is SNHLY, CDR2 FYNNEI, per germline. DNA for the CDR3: TGTGCCAGCAGTGGGACCGGGACAAGTGGCTACACCTTC. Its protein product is CASSGTGTSGYTF.

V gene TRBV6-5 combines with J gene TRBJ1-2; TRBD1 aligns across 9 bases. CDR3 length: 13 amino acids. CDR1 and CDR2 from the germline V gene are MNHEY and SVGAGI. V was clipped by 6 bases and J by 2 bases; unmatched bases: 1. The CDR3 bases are TGTGCCAGCAGGGGACAGGGAAACTATGGCTACACCTTC. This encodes CASRGQGNYGYTF.

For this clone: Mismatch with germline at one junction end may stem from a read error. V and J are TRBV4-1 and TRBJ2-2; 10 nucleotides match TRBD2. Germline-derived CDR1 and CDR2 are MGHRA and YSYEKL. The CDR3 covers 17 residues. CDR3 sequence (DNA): TGCGCCAGCCGCCTTAGGCTAGCGGGAGCCGACGACCGGGGAGCTGTTTTT. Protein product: CASRLRLAGADDRGAVF.

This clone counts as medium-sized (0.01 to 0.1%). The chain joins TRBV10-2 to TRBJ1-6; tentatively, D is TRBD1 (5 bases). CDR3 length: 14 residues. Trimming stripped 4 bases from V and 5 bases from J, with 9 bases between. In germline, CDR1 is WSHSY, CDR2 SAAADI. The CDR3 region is CASSAGRDNSPLHF. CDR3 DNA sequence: TGCGCCAGCAGTGCAGGGAGGGATAATTCACCCCTCCACTTT.

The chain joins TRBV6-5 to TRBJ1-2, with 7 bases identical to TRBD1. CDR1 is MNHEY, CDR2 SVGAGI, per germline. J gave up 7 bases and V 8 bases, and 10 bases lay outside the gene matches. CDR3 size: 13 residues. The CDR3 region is CASRMTGHLGYTF. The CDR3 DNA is TGTGCCAGCCGGATGACAGGGCATCTTGGCTACACCTTC.

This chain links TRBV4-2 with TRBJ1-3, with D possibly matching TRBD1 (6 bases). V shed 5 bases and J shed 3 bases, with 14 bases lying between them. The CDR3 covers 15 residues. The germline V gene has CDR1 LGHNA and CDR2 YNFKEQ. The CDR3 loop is CASSSAGGIGNTIYF. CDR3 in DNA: TGTGCCAGCAGCTCAGCGGGGGGCATTGGAAACACCATATATTTT.

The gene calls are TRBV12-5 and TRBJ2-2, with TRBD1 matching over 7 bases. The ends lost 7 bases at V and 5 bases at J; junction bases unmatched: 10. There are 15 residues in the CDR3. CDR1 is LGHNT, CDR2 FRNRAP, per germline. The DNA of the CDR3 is TGTGCTAGTGCCAATGACAGGGTCTTAACCGGGGAGCTGTTTTTT. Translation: CASANDRVLTGELFF.

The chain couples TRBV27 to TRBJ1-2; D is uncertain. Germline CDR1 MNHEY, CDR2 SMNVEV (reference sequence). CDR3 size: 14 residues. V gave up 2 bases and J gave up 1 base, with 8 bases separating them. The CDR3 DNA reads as TGTGCCAGCAGTTTACGGTCGGTTAACTATGGCTACACCTTC. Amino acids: CASSLRSVNYGYTF.

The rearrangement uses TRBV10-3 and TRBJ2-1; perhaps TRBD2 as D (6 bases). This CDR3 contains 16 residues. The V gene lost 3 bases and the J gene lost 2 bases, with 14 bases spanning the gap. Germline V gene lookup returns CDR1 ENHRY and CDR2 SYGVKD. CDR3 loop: CAISDGGSGTYNEQFF. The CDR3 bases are TGTGCCATCAGTGACGGGGGAAGTGGGACCTACAATGAGCAGTTCTTC.

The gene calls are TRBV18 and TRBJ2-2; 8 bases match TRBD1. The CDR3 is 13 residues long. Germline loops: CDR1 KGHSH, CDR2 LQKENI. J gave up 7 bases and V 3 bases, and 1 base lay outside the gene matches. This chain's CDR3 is CASSPDRDGELFF. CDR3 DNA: TGTGCCAGCTCACCGGACAGGGACGGGGAGCTGTTTTTT.

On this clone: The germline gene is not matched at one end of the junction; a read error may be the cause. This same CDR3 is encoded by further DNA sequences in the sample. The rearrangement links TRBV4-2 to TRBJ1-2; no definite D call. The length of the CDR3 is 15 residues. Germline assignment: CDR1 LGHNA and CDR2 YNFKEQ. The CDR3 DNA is TGTGCCAGTAGCCCTTTGGATCTACGGGTTGATGGCTACACCTTC. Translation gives CASSPLDLRVDGYTF.

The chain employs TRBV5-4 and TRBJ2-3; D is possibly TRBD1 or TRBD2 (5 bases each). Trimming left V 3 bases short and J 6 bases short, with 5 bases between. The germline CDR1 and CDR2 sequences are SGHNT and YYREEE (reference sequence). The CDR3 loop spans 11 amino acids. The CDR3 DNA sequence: TGTGCCAGCAGCTGGGGGGATACGCAGTATTTT. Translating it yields CASSWGDTQYF.